This T cell receptor (beta chain) was captured by sequencing in a study of T cell changes during pregnancy in multiple sclerosis. Profiled with immunoSEQ multiplex PCR; TCRdb holds only in-frame clones, not every one. The repertoire holds 85,000 to 130,000 clones, with about 90% as singletons. Trimming pared 4 bases from V and 8 bases from J, leaving 12 bases between. CDR3 length: 12 residues. Germline CDR1 and CDR2: SGHRS and YFSETQ. This sample comprised peripheral blood, obtained before pregnancy. This sequence joins TRBV5-1 and TRBJ1-2; possibly TRBD1 for D (6 bases). This TCR was sampled from a female donor with multiple sclerosis, enrolled in a pregnancy study. This CDR3 is CASSPGVRGYTF. Written as DNA, the CDR3 is TGCGCCAGCAGCCCAGGGGTACGGGGCTACACCTTC.